This T cell receptor (beta chain) was recovered during a study of cytomegalovirus exposure and HLA in healthy donors. The CDR3 is 14 residues long. The V segment lost 2 bases and the J segment 4 bases; nucleotides outside the gene matches: 4. Germline V gives CDR1 MNHEY, CDR2 SVGAGI. The PCR had 60 Vbeta and 13 Jbeta primers. Method: immunoSEQ multiplex PCR; TCRdb's copy keeps in-frame clones and lacks some. This sample has about 180,000 clones, with 80% found just once. The V and J genes are TRBV6-5 and TRBJ1-2; 7 nucleotides align to TRBD1. The TCR sequence derives from a girl under 18 in good health and CMV-seropositive. Sequenced: PBMCs. CDR3 DNA: TGTGCCAGCAGTTACAAGGGGGCTGGCTATGGCTACACCTTC. It specifies CASSYKGAGYGYTF.